These T cell receptor beta chains were read from a single sample in a study of T-cell reconstitution after alpha-beta-depleted transplantation in children. TCRdb ran MiXCR on the PCR reads and lists one entry per CDR3 protein. The sample consists of about 130,000 distinct CDR3 sequences, approximately 8.7% of them appearing once. The source material was PBMCs, mostly from graft donor cells, sampled 180 days after TCRalphabeta/CD19-depleted stem cell transplant. The receptors come from a girl under three years old who had a stem cell transplant for combined immunodeficiency, so the T cells may come from the graft donor. Both conserved end residues are part of each CDR3. A D gene is named only where the DNA matches it firmly.

V	J	D	CDR3
TRBV29-1	TRBJ1-2	TRBD1	CSVAQGAHGYTF
TRBV29-1	TRBJ1-2	.	CSVEDRGLPIYGYTF
TRBV12-3/TRBV12-4	TRBJ2-3	.	CASNPLSTALPTDTQYF
TRBV20-1	TRBJ1-1	.	CSAPPFRDGNTEAFF
TRBV12-3/TRBV12-4	TRBJ2-5	TRBD2	CASSSSLAGGGQETQYF
TRBV5-1	TRBJ2-1	TRBD2	CASSIGLAFNNEQFF
TRBV20-1	TRBJ2-1	TRBD2	CSAMASGRVEQFF
TRBV20-1	TRBJ2-2	.	CSAPGTPWSNTGELFF
TRBV5-6	TRBJ2-2	TRBD1	CASSWTGETGELFF
TRBV29-1	TRBJ2-1	.	CSVYSRSYNEQFF
TRBV9	TRBJ2-7	TRBD1	CASSVGGQSYEQYF
TRBV25-1	TRBJ1-1	.	CASSEFKKGMTEAFF
TRBV6-5	TRBJ2-6	.	CASSQSGANVLTF
TRBV6-5	TRBJ2-1	.	CASSYSNQGRNEQFF
TRBV20-1	TRBJ2-4	.	CSARAAFGTNSQYF
TRBV29-1	TRBJ1-1	.	CSVEEWGPEAFF
TRBV12-3/TRBV12-4	TRBJ2-7	.	CASSLGQLYEQYF
TRBV4-3	TRBJ2-1	.	CASRENPSYNEQFF
TRBV30	TRBJ2-2	.	CAWKTQNTGELFF
TRBV24-1	TRBJ2-5	.	CATSRWGQETQYF
TRBV12-3/TRBV12-4	TRBJ2-4	.	CASSPTGKAKNIQYF
TRBV5-1	TRBJ2-5	TRBD1	CASSLIFPTGGETQYF
TRBV12-3/TRBV12-4	TRBJ2-5	TRBD2	CASSTGTSRMETQYF
TRBV20-1	TRBJ2-1	.	CSALDLSYNEQFF
TRBV10-3	TRBJ2-5	.	CAIKGVVLETQYF
TRBV20-1	TRBJ2-7	.	CSASTLRGDWEQYF
TRBV5-4	TRBJ2-1	.	CASSLWPLTSYNEQFF
TRBV28	TRBJ1-5	.	CASSTNQPQHF
TRBV12-3/TRBV12-4	TRBJ2-7	.	CASSLGINYEQYF
TRBV6-2/TRBV6-3	TRBJ2-7	TRBD2	CASSYSTSDSTYEQYF
TRBV20-1	TRBJ2-7	.	CSALRASSYEQYF
TRBV12-3/TRBV12-4	TRBJ1-2	.	CASSLSGGLQNGYTF
TRBV5-1	TRBJ2-1	.	CASSLTTRDQGYEQFF
TRBV12-3/TRBV12-4	TRBJ2-7	.	CASSLASGRQYF
TRBV6-2/TRBV6-3	TRBJ1-5	TRBD1	CASKGTGAYNQPQHF
TRBV12-3/TRBV12-4	TRBJ2-5	TRBD2	CASRWTSKETQYF
TRBV12-3/TRBV12-4	TRBJ1-1	.	CASSPSGAAFF
TRBV21-1	TRBJ1-4	.	CASSKGRKNEKLFF